The entry that follows covers one T cell receptor (beta chain) sequence. Trimming shortened V by 0 bases and J by 1 base, and 11 bases separated the two germline ends. This CDR3 is 16 amino acids long. Looked up from germline, CDR1 is SGHAT and CDR2 is FQNNGV. Ages ranged from about 18 to 89 years, with residence in under 25 US areas. Researchers sorted participants into cohorts using their self-reported clinical history. The sample originates from a study of blood T cell repertoires in COVID-19. Study-level background: Spain, Italy and the United States supplied samples that represented acute and convalescent COVID-19. Sources were T cells, B-cell-depleted T cells, or PBMCs; the material itself was cDNA or gDNA.

TCRdb keeps only in-frame clones here, not all; method: immunoSEQ multiplex PCR. The table shows hundreds of thousands of clones, with about 87% occurring only once. The receptor was isolated from a woman in her thirties or forties with acute COVID-19. What was sequenced was PBMCs or T cells enriched from blood (not recorded which). The chain joins TRBV11-2 to TRBJ2-3; a possible D gene is TRBD2 (5 bases). Here the CDR3 reads CASSLDNAAGTDTQYF. Written as DNA, the CDR3 is TGTGCCAGCAGCTTAGATAACGCAGCGGGCACAGATACGCAGTATTTT.